Reported below is one TCR beta chain. This entry comes from a study of blood T cell repertoires in COVID-19. The CDR3 is 15 residues long. The V and J ends lost 3 bases and 4 bases respectively, with 13 bases between them. CDR1 LNHDA and CDR2 SQIVND come from the germline V gene (reference sequence). Assay used: immunoSEQ multiplex PCR; TCRdb lists only in-frame clones, some missing. This repertoire shows about 91,000 clones, approximately 77% found once; its top ten account for around 9.4%. The origin of this receptor is an elderly woman with acute or convalescent COVID-19. The sequenced sample was peripheral blood. The rearrangement joins TRBV19 to TRBJ1-3, with unresolved D. As DNA, the CDR3 is TGTGCCAGTAGTATCGTCGAGAGCCTAGGAAACACCATATATTTT. This gives the protein CASSIVESLGNTIYF.